The rows below give T cell receptor beta chains drawn from one sample of a study of T cells in tuberculosis. TCRdb's table, derived via immunoSEQ multiplex PCR, lists solely in-frame clones and lacks some. The profile shows about 88,000 clones, roughly 88% of them singletons. Sequencing was done on a sample of CD1b-GMM tetramer-negative cells sorted from PBMCs. These receptors all come from an adult woman with latent tuberculosis. CDR3s include the opening cysteine and the closing phenylalanine or tryptophan. A D gene is named only where the DNA matches it firmly. Clone size is shown for a subset of rows, as once, few, many or a class of expanded clone.

size,J,length,D,V,DNA,CDR3
NA,TRBJ1-2,17,TRBD1,TRBV5-1,TGCGCCAGCAGCAAGGGACAGCAGACCTATACTAACTATGGCTACACCTTC,CASSKGQQTYTNYGYTF
NA,TRBJ1-1,19,TRBD1,TRBV7-9,TGTGCCAGCAGCTTAGGGGACAGGGGGCTCGGGGTGACCAACACTGAAGCTTTCTTT,CASSLGDRGLGVTNTEAFF
once,TRBJ1-2,12,NA,TRBV6-5,TGTGCCAGCTCAGGGGCGACCTATGGCTACACCTTC,CASSGATYGYTF
NA,TRBJ2-1,15,NA,TRBV11-2,TGTGCCAGCAGCTTAGTCAGTAGCCCAAGATATGAGCAGTTCTTC,CASSLVSSPRYEQFF
NA,TRBJ2-3,14,TRBD1,TRBV2,TGTGCCAGCAATGGACAGGGAAGGCCAGATACGCAGTATTTT,CASNGQGRPDTQYF
NA,TRBJ2-3,14,NA,TRBV5-4,TGTGCCAGCAACAAACAGGGTGTCACAGATACGCAGTATTTT,CASNKQGVTDTQYF
NA,TRBJ2-2,16,TRBD1,TRBV27,TGTGCCAGCAGTCCCAGGACAGGGAGAAACACCGGGGAGCTGTTTTTT,CASSPRTGRNTGELFF
NA,TRBJ2-3,11,NA,TRBV11-1,TGTGCCAGCAGCCCCACGGGTACGCAGTATTTT,CASSPTGTQYF
once,TRBJ1-6,15,NA,TRBV11-2,TGTGCCAGCAGCTTTAAGTCGGGGGTGAATTCACCCCTCCACTTT,CASSFKSGVNSPLHF
NA,TRBJ1-1,15,NA,TRBV7-2,TGTGCCAGCAGCTTAGATCCAGGGAGGGACACTGAAGCTTTCTTT,CASSLDPGRDTEAFF
NA,TRBJ2-3,15,TRBD2,TRBV2,TGTGCCAGCAGCGAAGCGGGGGCGTACACAGATACGCAGTATTTT,CASSEAGAYTDTQYF
NA,TRBJ2-5,17,TRBD1,TRBV4-1,TGCGCCAGCAGCCAAGAAAGGGGGCTTTCGCTCCAAGAGACCCAGTACTTC,CASSQERGLSLQETQYF
NA,TRBJ2-2,14,NA,TRBV6-5,TGTGCCAGCACTCTAACAGGCTACACCGGGGAGCTGTTTTTT,CASTLTGYTGELFF
NA,TRBJ1-1,14,NA,TRBV18,TGTGCCAGCTCACCAAGACAGGCGAACACTGAAGCTTTCTTT,CASSPRQANTEAFF
NA,TRBJ1-2,14,TRBD1,TRBV2,TGTGCCAGGGATCCAAGTGGACAGGTTTATGGCTACACCTTC,CARDPSGQVYGYTF
NA,TRBJ1-5,18,NA,TRBV2,TGTGCCAGCAGCAACGTGCCCGGACAGCTTTGGGGCAATCAGCCCCAGCATTTT,CASSNVPGQLWGNQPQHF
NA,TRBJ2-5,19,NA,TRBV14,TGTGCCAGCAGCCAAACACGAAAGGGGATCCCCCTGGCCCAAGAGACCCAGTACTTC,CASSQTRKGIPLAQETQYF
NA,TRBJ1-1,16,NA,TRBV9,TGTGCCAGCAGCGTAGGCACAGGGCTTCCGAACACTGAAGCTTTCTTT,CASSVGTGLPNTEAFF
NA,TRBJ1-2,15,NA,TRBV30,TGTGCCTGGAGTGTACGGGGGAGGGGGTCGAACGGCTACACCTTC,CAWSVRGRGSNGYTF
NA,TRBJ2-3,15,TRBD2,TRBV9,TGTGCCAGCAGCGCCCCTAGCGGGGGGGAAGGTACGCAGTATTTT,CASSAPSGGEGTQYF
NA,TRBJ1-1,12,NA,TRBV13,TGTGCCAGCAGCTTAGAGGACAGAGAAGCTTTCTTT,CASSLEDREAFF
once,TRBJ1-2,16,NA,TRBV7-9,TGTGCCAGCAGCTCCCCCGGGGGGGTTCGTGACTATGGCTACACCTTC,CASSSPGGVRDYGYTF
NA,TRBJ1-6,16,NA,TRBV5-1,TGCGCCAGCAGCGGGGGAGGGTCTGACGGAAATTCACCCCTCCACTTT,CASSGGGSDGNSPLHF
NA,TRBJ2-2,18,TRBD1,TRBV6-1,TGTGCCAGCAGTGAAGCGCTTCAGGGGGCCGCGAACACCGGGGAGCTGTTTTTT,CASSEALQGAANTGELFF
NA,TRBJ2-5,16,TRBD2,TRBV7-9,TGTGCCAGCAGCATGGGACTAGCGGCGGGTGCGGAGACCCAGTACTTC,CASSMGLAAGAETQYF
NA,TRBJ2-1,15,NA,TRBV9,TGTGCCAGCAGCGACCAGGGGAGCTCCTACAATGAGCAGTTCTTC,CASSDQGSSYNEQFF